Listed below are T cell receptor beta chains from one sample, sequenced in a study of graft-versus-host responses after intestinal transplantation. Antigens for these TCRs are unknown. Only in-frame clones appear in the TCRdb table, and some are missing; sequencing was by immunoSEQ multiplex PCR. The sample consists of roughly 120,000 clones, approximately 92% of them appearing once. Source: unstimulated CD4+ T cells sorted from spleen or lymph node cells, taken before transplant. The origin of the receptors is a human donor who was the organ donor for an intestinal transplant. Both conserved end residues are part of each CDR3. The D gene is left open where the match is weak. Clone size is not always given. Where it is, it says once, few, many or a class for expanded clones.

clone size	V gene	D gene	J gene	CDR3 protein	CDR3 DNA
NA	TRBV10-1	TRBD2	TRBJ2-1	CASSDPGTSGRDEQFF	TGCGCCAGCAGTGATCCTGGGACTAGCGGGAGAGATGAGCAGTTCTTC
NA	TRBV7-9	NA	TRBJ2-1	CASTNNRGRGAYNEQFF	TGTGCCAGCACAAACAATCGGGGGAGAGGTGCCTACAATGAGCAGTTCTTC
NA	TRBV10-3	NA	TRBJ1-1	CAIRGATEAFF	TGTGCCATCAGGGGCGCGACTGAAGCTTTCTTT
NA	TRBV9	NA	TRBJ2-3	CASSVSGTGNTQYF	TGTGCCAGCAGCGTAAGTGGGACGGGGAATACGCAGTATTTT
NA	TRBV18	NA	TRBJ2-3	CASSPRQDTQYF	TGTGCCAGCTCACCACGTCAAGATACGCAGTATTTT
NA	TRBV20-1	NA	TRBJ2-5	CSARPQETQYF	TGCAGTGCTAGACCACAAGAGACCCAGTACTTC
NA	TRBV4-1	NA	TRBJ2-1	CASSQDSVSSYNEQFF	TGCGCCAGCAGCCAAGATTCGGTGAGCTCCTACAATGAGCAGTTCTTC
NA	TRBV5-1	NA	TRBJ2-3	CASSLAWGPADTQYF	TGCGCCAGCAGCTTGGCCTGGGGACCAGCCGATACGCAGTATTTT
NA	TRBV7-9	NA	TRBJ2-2	CAGSRRVQVDTGELFF	TGTGCCGGCAGCCGCAGGGTGCAGGTGGACACCGGGGAGCTGTTTTTT
NA	TRBV11-2	NA	TRBJ2-7	CASSPPSGVAYEQYF	TGTGCCAGCAGCCCACCTTCTGGTGTAGCCTACGAGCAGTACTTC
NA	TRBV19	NA	TRBJ2-7	CATGDGVYEQYF	TGTGCCACCGGAGACGGAGTCTACGAGCAGTACTTC
few	TRBV2	NA	TRBJ2-2	CASSDRGTDDGELFF	TGTGCCAGCAGTGATCGGGGGACAGACGACGGGGAGCTGTTTTTT
NA	TRBV2	TRBD1	TRBJ2-5	CASSNLRTGGETQYF	TGTGCCAGCAGTAACCTAAGGACAGGGGGAGAGACCCAGTACTTC
NA	TRBV13	NA	TRBJ1-1	CASSLGQPLQNTEAFF	TGTGCCAGCAGCTTAGGACAGCCGTTACAGAACACTGAAGCTTTCTTT
NA	TRBV20-1	NA	TRBJ2-3	CSASSDTQYF	TGCAGTGCCAGTTCAGATACGCAGTATTTT
NA	TRBV6-1	NA	TRBJ2-5	CASSEARDGKETQYF	TGTGCCAGCAGTGAAGCTCGGGACGGTAAAGAGACCCAGTACTTC
NA	TRBV28	TRBD1	TRBJ1-2	CASSLGDRGARGYTF	TGTGCCAGCAGTTTAGGTGACAGGGGAGCGCGGGGCTACACCTTC
NA	TRBV5-1	NA	TRBJ1-4	CASSLARATNEKLFF	TGCGCCAGCAGCTTGGCCAGGGCAACTAATGAAAAACTGTTTTTT
NA	TRBV15	NA	TRBJ1-4	CATSRNPVGGGGYEKLFF	TGTGCCACCAGCAGGAACCCAGTTGGGGGGGGTGGTTATGAAAAACTGTTTTTT
NA	TRBV19	NA	TRBJ1-1	CASSIDSGGSAFF	TGTGCCAGTAGTATAGATTCCGGGGGTTCAGCTTTCTTT
NA	TRBV19	NA	TRBJ1-4	CASTQFPGNEKLFF	TGTGCCAGTACCCAGTTCCCGGGCAATGAAAAACTGTTTTTT
NA	TRBV25-1	NA	TRBJ2-7	CASSERGYEQYF	TGTGCCAGCAGTGAACGTGGCTACGAGCAGTACTTC
NA	TRBV9	TRBD2	TRBJ2-2	CASSPISGRAGELFF	TGTGCCAGCAGCCCCATTAGCGGGAGGGCCGGGGAGCTGTTTTTT
NA	TRBV6-1	NA	TRBJ2-5	CASSEALLDPTETQYF	TGTGCCAGCAGTGAAGCGCTTCTTGATCCTACGGAGACCCAGTACTTC
NA	TRBV19	NA	TRBJ1-1	CASSIQRNTEAFF	TGTGCCAGTAGTATTCAGCGGAACACTGAAGCTTTCTTT
NA	TRBV5-4	TRBD2	TRBJ2-3	CASSRGLAGGGSTDTQYF	TGTGCCAGCAGTCGTGGACTAGCGGGAGGAGGAAGCACAGATACGCAGTATTTT
NA	TRBV11-2	NA	TRBJ2-3	CASSKSGLSTDTQYF	TGTGCCAGCAGCAAGTCGGGACTTAGCACAGATACGCAGTATTTT
NA	TRBV11-3	NA	TRBJ1-4	CASSFFGVVTNEKLFF	TGTGCCAGCAGCTTTTTTGGGGTCGTAACTAATGAAAAACTGTTTTTT
NA	TRBV5-4	NA	TRBJ1-1	CASSSQGLGNTEAFF	TGTGCCAGCAGCTCGCAGGGGTTGGGGAACACTGAAGCTTTCTTT
NA	TRBV6-5	NA	TRBJ2-5	CASSYWGQVGETQYF	TGTGCCAGCAGTTACTGGGGGCAGGTAGGAGAGACCCAGTACTTC
NA	TRBV6-6	NA	TRBJ1-5	CASSYRRNQPQHF	TGTGCCAGCAGTTATCGGAGGAATCAGCCCCAGCATTTT
NA	TRBV28	NA	TRBJ2-7	CASSLSFGTPSYEQYF	TGTGCCAGCAGTTTATCGTTCGGGACACCGTCCTACGAGCAGTACTTC
NA	TRBV7-9	NA	TRBJ2-2	CASSLGDHTGELFF	TGTGCCAGCAGCTTAGGGGACCACACCGGGGAGCTGTTTTTT
once	TRBV5-4	TRBD1	TRBJ1-1	CASSGQGNTEAFF	TGTGCCAGCAGCGGACAGGGAAACACTGAAGCTTTCTTT
NA	TRBV5-4	TRBD1	TRBJ1-2	CASSLGTGTTNYGYTF	TGTGCCAGCAGCTTGGGGACAGGGACTACTAACTATGGCTACACCTTC
NA	TRBV7-6	NA	TRBJ2-1	CASSPAFRQFDEQFF	TGTGCCAGCAGTCCCGCCTTTCGACAGTTCGATGAGCAGTTCTTC
NA	TRBV30	NA	TRBJ1-1	CAWSPDRYGTEAFF	TGTGCCTGGAGTCCTGACAGGTACGGAACTGAAGCTTTCTTT
once	TRBV5-1	TRBD2	TRBJ2-1	CASSLVPGLAGGQLHIEQFF	TGCGCCAGCAGCTTGGTACCGGGACTAGCGGGAGGTCAGCTCCACATTGAGCAGTTCTTC
NA	TRBV15	NA	TRBJ2-1	CATSRAVHYNEQFF	TGTGCCACCAGCAGGGCAGTCCACTACAATGAGCAGTTCTTC
NA	TRBV5-1	NA	TRBJ2-2	CASSLRPVAWAANTGELFF	TGCGCCAGCAGCTTAAGACCCGTAGCGTGGGCCGCGAACACCGGGGAGCTGTTTTTT
NA	TRBV20-1	NA	TRBJ1-1	CSARDRGAAFF	TGCAGTGCTAGAGATAGGGGGGCCGCTTTCTTT
NA	TRBV15	NA	TRBJ1-4	CATSRGQVEKLFF	TGTGCCACCAGCAGAGGGCAGGTAGAAAAACTGTTTTTT
NA	TRBV19	TRBD1	TRBJ2-5	CASSPNRGGQETQYF	TGTGCCAGTAGTCCGAACAGGGGTGGACAAGAGACCCAGTACTTC
NA	TRBV19	NA	TRBJ2-4	CASTGGAKNIQYF	TGTGCCAGTACGGGGGGCGCCAAAAACATTCAGTACTTC
NA	TRBV19	NA	TRBJ1-2	CASSRGHPNYGYTF	TGTGCCAGTAGTAGGGGACACCCTAACTATGGCTACACCTTC
NA	TRBV4-3	TRBD1	TRBJ1-1	CASSRGSGTGVEAFF	TGCGCCAGCAGCCGAGGATCCGGGACAGGGGTTGAAGCTTTCTTT
NA	TRBV18	TRBD1	TRBJ1-1	CASSPARTGATGTEAFF	TGTGCCAGCTCACCAGCGCGTACAGGGGCTACGGGAACTGAAGCTTTCTTT
NA	TRBV2	NA	TRBJ1-3	CASIRTSSGNTIYF	TGTGCCAGCATCCGGACCTCCTCTGGAAACACCATATATTTT
NA	TRBV25-1	NA	TRBJ1-4	CASSRRGGEKLFF	TGTGCCAGCAGTCGTCGCGGAGGGGAAAAACTGTTTTTT
few	TRBV10-1	NA	TRBJ1-3	CASSDRISGNTIYF	TGCGCCAGCAGCGACAGGATCTCTGGAAACACCATATATTTT
NA	TRBV5-1	NA	TRBJ2-1	CASSSGQTSRERNEQFF	TGCGCCAGCAGCTCTGGACAGACCTCACGGGAGAGGAATGAGCAGTTCTTC
NA	TRBV5-1	NA	TRBJ2-2	CASSLEGPAGELFF	TGCGCCAGCAGCTTAGAGGGCCCGGCCGGGGAGCTGTTTTTT
NA	TRBV7-9	TRBD2	TRBJ2-7	CASSFFSGRAHEQYF	TGTGCCAGCAGCTTTTTCAGCGGGAGGGCCCACGAGCAGTACTTC
NA	TRBV9	TRBD2	TRBJ2-5	CASSQAGIQETQYF	TGTGCCAGCAGTCAAGCGGGAATCCAAGAGACCCAGTACTTC
NA	TRBV5-1	NA	TRBJ2-1	CASSISRGGQNEQFF	TGCGCCAGCAGCATTAGCCGAGGCGGCCAAAATGAGCAGTTCTTC
NA	TRBV10-1	NA	TRBJ2-7	CASSEYRVGEQYF	TGCGCCAGCAGTGAGTACAGGGTGGGGGAGCAGTACTTC
NA	TRBV20-1	NA	TRBJ2-3	CSATGPDTQYF	TGCAGTGCTACAGGGCCAGATACGCAGTATTTT